These 5 T cell receptor beta chains were sequenced from one sample in a study of metastatic and nonmetastatic thyroid tumors. TCRdb called clones again from the PCR reads with MiXCR. The sample lists roughly 23,000 clones; roughly 15% were seen once. Thyroid surgery was preceded by no treatment in any patient. The sequenced material came from tumor tissue. Receptors were obtained from a female donor with papillary thyroid cancer or a benign thyroid nodule (not recorded which). Some clones in this sample may be carry-over from other donors' samples.

Many counts were recorded for this clone. The same CDR3 can be traced to other DNA sequences in this sample. The chain employs TRBV5-1 and TRBJ2-3; TRBD1 agrees at 7 bases. CDR1 is SGHRS, CDR2 YFSETQ, per germline. The CDR3 is made up of 16 amino acids. After removal of 4 bases from V and 0 bases from J, the junction contained 8 bases not matched to a gene. The CDR3, as DNA: TGCGCCAGCAGCCTCGGTGGACAGGCGAGCACAGATACGCAGTATTTT. Amino acids: CASSLGGQASTDTQYF.

With respect to this clone: One end of the junction is discordant with germline, which a read error may explain. The J gene is TRBJ2-7, the V gene TRBV12-5; no clear D gene. The CDR3 has 14 residues. The germline V gene has CDR1 LGHNT and CDR2 FRNRAP. For the CDR3, the DNA is TGTGCCAGTGGTTTGGTAAGCAGCTCCTACGAGCAGTACTTC. Its protein is CASGLVSSSYEQYF. Full variable domain (missing parts from reference TRBV12-5 and TRBJ2-7): DARVTQTPRHKVTEMGQEVTMRCQPILGHNTVFWYRQTMMQGLELLAYFRNRAPLDDSGMPKDRFSAEMPDATLATLKIQPSEPRDSAVYFCASGLVSSSYEQYFGPGTRLTVT.

This clone appeared many times. The chain links TRBV9 to TRBJ1-5; D is unresolved. CDR3 length equals 15 residues. Germline V gives CDR1 SGDLS, CDR2 YYNGEE. Trimming left V 4 bases short and J 3 bases short, with 14 bases between. The CDR3 reads CASSNTQSFNQPQHF. CDR3 in DNA: TGTGCCAGCAGCAATACGCAGTCCTTCAATCAGCCCCAGCATTTT.

The table lists this clone with many counts. The chain links TRBV3-1 to TRBJ2-5, with D maybe TRBD1 (5 bases). Germline CDR1 LGHDT, CDR2 YNNKEL (reference sequence). The V gene lost 1 base and the J gene lost 4 bases, with 10 bases spanning the gap. There are 14 residues in the CDR3. CDR3 in amino acids: CASSQAQGIETQYF. The CDR3 region has the DNA TGTGCCAGCAGCCAAGCGCAGGGTATAGAGACCCAGTACTTC.

By frequency in the sample, this clone is medium-sized. The rearrangement joins TRBV6-1 to TRBJ2-7; D is unresolved. Germline V gives CDR1 MNHNS, CDR2 SASEGT. V lost 7 bases to trimming and J lost 2 bases, with 12 bases between them. The CDR3 length is 13 residues. The CDR3 here is CASKLTAAYEQYF. CDR3 coding DNA: TGTGCCAGCAAATTAACTGCAGCCTACGAGCAGTACTTC.